This T cell receptor beta chain emerged from a study of spatial heterogeneity in lung cancer. Overall study: A total of approximately 75 untreated early-stage non-small cell lung cancer patients served as donors.

Every TCR cDNA molecule bore its own unique molecular identifier. Via MiXCR, TCRdb re-called the 5' RACE reads, giving one row per CDR3 protein. This sample has roughly 120,000 distinct CDR3 sequences; roughly an eighth occur once, and the top ten carry approximately 16%. Time point in this sample: blood at routine non-recurrence follow-up after resection. Tumor, nontumor lung or frozen PBMC supplied whole RNA that was sequenced unsorted. The clonotype originates from a male donor with early-stage non-small cell lung cancer. Sequencing was performed on PBMCs, taken at follow-up.

The CDR3 DNA is TGTGCCAGCAGCTTAGATTCGGGGGCCTCAAATGAAAAACTGTTTTTT. Its translation: CASSLDSGASNEKLFF. This chain links TRBV7-2 with TRBJ1-4; D might be TRBD1 (6 bases). The V end lost 1 base, the J end lost 5 bases, and 14 bases lay between the germline ends. The CDR3 loop spans 16 amino acids. Germline assignment: CDR1 SGHTA and CDR2 FQGNSA.